The clone carrying this TCR beta chain was counted ten times or more. Its specificity is not known. The entry originates in a study of regulatory T cells in long-lasting Graves disease. Study findings and constraints: TRBV28, TRBJ1-2 and TRBJ2-5 were favored in persistent disease.

Arm-PCR with iRepertoire HTBI primers amplified the CDR3 regions for these TCR beta libraries. TCRdb analysed the multiplex PCR reads with MiXCR anew, one entry per CDR3 protein. The sample gives approximately 210,000 distinct CDR3 sequences, approximately 20% of which show up once; approximately 24% is in the top ten. Germline assignment: CDR1 LGHDT and CDR2 YNNKEL (reference sequence). Germline trimming cut 0 bases from V and 7 bases from J; bases unmatched to any gene: 9. This CDR3 comprises 16 residues. As for time point: newly diagnosed GD, antithyroid drugs for less than 3 months. Making the TCR library involved RNA that had been extracted from PBMCs. Enrollment of patients was through an endocrinology department in Xi'an, China.

The sequence derives from a female donor with Graves disease. The V call is TRBV3-1, the J call TRBJ1-5, with 7 bases lining up with TRBD1. Sequences were derived from peripheral blood mononuclear cells (PBMCs), sampled at new diagnosis, from a patient treated with antithyroid drugs. In DNA form, the CDR3 reads TGTGCCAGCAGCCAAGACCTTACAGGGGTTGGACAGCCCCAGCATTTT. Translating it yields CASSQDLTGVGQPQHF.